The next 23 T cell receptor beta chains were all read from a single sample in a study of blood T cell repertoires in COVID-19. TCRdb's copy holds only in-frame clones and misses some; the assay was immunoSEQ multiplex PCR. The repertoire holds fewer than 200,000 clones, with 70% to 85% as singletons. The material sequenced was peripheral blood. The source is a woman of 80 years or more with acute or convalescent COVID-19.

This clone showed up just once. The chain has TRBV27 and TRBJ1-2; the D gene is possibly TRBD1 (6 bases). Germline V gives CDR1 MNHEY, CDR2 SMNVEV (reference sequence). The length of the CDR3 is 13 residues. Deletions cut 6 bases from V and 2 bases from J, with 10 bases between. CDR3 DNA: TGTGCCAGCAGGCCTACAGGGAACTATGGCTACACCTTC. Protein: CASRPTGNYGYTF.

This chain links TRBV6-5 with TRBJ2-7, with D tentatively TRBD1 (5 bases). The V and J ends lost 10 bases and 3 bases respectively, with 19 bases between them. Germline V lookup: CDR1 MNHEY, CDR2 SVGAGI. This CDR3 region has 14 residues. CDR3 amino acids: CAISPLGLVYEQYF. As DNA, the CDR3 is TGTGCCATCTCCCCCCTGGGGCTAGTCTACGAGCAGTACTTC.

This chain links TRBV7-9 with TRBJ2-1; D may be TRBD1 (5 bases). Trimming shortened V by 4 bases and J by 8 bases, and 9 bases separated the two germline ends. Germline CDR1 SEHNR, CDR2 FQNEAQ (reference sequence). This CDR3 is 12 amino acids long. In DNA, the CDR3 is TGTGCCAGCAGCTCGCAGGGTTATGAGCAGTTCTTC. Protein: CASSSQGYEQFF.

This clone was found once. Written as DNA, the CDR3 is TGTGCCAGCAGCGCCAGCGGGAGGGGAACCGGGGAGCTGTTTTTT. It codes for CASSASGRGTGELFF. This chain connects TRBV9 to TRBJ2-2; 10 positions agree with TRBD2. Germline V gene sequence: CDR1 SGDLS, CDR2 YYNGEE. The CDR3 consists of 15 residues. V lost 3 bases, J lost 5 bases, and 4 bases stayed unmatched.

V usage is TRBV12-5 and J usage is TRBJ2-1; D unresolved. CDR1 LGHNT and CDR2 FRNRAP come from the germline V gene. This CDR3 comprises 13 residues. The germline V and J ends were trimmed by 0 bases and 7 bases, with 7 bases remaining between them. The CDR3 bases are TGTGCTAGTGGTTTGGTACCGGGTAATGAGCAGTTCTTC. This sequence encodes CASGLVPGNEQFF.

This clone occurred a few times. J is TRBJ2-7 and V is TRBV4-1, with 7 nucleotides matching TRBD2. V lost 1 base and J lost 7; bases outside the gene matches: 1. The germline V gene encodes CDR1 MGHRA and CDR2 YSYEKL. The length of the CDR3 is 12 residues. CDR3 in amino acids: CASSQVGGEQYF. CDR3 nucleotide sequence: TGCGCCAGCAGCCAAGTCGGGGGGGAGCAGTACTTC.

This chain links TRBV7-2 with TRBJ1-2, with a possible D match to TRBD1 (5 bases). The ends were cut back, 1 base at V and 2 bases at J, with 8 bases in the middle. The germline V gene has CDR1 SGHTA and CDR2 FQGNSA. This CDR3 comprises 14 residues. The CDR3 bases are TGTGCCAGCAGCTTAGGGCCAGGGAACTATGGCTACACCTTC. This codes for CASSLGPGNYGYTF.

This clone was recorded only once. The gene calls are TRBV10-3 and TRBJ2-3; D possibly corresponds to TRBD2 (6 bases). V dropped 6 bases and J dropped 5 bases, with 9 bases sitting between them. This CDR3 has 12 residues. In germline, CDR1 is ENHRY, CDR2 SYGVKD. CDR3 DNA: TGTGCCATCAGCTGGGGGGAAGATACGCAGTATTTT. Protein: CAISWGEDTQYF.

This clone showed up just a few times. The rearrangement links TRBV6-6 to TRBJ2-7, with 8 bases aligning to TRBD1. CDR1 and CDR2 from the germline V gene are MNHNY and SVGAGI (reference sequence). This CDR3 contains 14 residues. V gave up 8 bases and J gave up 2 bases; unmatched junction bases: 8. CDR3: CASQRIQGAYEQYF. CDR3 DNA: TGTGCCAGCCAACGGATACAGGGGGCCTACGAGCAGTACTTC.

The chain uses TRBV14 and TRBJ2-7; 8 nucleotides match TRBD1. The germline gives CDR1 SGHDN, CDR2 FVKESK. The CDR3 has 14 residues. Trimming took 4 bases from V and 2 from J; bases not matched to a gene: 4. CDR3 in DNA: TGTGCCAGCAGCCGGGGGACAGGTCCCTACGAGCAGTACTTC. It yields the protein CASSRGTGPYEQYF.

The CDR3 DNA reads TGCGCCAGCAGCCAAGCGGGGGACAATGAGCAGTTCTTC. Residues: CASSQAGDNEQFF. The V and J genes are TRBV4-3 and TRBJ2-1; weak D call: TRBD2 (6 bases). The CDR3 totals 13 residues. CDR1 is LGHNA, CDR2 YSLEER, per germline. V was pared by 1 base and J by 5 bases, with 6 bases between.

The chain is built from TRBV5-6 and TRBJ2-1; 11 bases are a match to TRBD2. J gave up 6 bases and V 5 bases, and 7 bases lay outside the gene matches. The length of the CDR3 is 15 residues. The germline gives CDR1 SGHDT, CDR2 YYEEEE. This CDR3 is CASRDGLAGFNEQFF. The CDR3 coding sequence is TGTGCCAGCAGAGACGGACTAGCGGGTTTCAATGAGCAGTTCTTC.

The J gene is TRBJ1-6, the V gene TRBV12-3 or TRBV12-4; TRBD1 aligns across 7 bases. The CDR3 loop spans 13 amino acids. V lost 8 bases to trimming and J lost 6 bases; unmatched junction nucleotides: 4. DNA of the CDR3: TGTGCCAGCCGGGCAGGGGGTAATTCACCCCTCCACTTT. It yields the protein CASRAGGNSPLHF.

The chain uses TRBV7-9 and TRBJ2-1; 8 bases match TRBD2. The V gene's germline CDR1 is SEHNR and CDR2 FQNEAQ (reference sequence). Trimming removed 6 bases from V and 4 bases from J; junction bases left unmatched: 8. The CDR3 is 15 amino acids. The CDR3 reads CASSPRSGGYNEQFF. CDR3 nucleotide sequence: TGTGCCAGCAGTCCTCGTTCGGGGGGGTACAATGAGCAGTTCTTC.

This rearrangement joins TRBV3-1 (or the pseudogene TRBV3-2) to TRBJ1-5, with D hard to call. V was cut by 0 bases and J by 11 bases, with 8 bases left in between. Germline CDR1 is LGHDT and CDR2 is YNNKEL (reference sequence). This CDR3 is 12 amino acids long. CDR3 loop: CASSQDAGSQHF. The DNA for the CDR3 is TGTGCCAGCAGCCAAGACGCGGGGTCCCAGCATTTT.

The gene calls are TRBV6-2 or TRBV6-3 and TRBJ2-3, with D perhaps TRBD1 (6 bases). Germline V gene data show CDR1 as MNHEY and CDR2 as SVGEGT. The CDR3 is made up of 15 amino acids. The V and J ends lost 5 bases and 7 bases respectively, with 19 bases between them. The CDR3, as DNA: TGTGCCAGCAGTAATCCGGACAGTCAGTTATATACGCAGTATTTT. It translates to CASSNPDSQLYTQYF.

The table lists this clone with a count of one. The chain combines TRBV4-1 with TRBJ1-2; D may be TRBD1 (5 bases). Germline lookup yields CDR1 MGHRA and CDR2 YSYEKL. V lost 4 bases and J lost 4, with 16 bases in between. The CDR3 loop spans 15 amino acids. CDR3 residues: CASSRPGTGSYGYTF. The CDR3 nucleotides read TGCGCCAGCAGCCGCCCCGGAACAGGTTCCTATGGCTACACCTTC.

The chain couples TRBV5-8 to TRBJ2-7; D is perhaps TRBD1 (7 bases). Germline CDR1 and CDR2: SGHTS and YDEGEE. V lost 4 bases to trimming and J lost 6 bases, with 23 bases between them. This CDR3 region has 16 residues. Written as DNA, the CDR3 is TGTGCCAGCAGCCTCAGGGGGGCCCTGGGGGGTCTCGAGCAGTACTTC. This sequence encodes CASSLRGALGGLEQYF.

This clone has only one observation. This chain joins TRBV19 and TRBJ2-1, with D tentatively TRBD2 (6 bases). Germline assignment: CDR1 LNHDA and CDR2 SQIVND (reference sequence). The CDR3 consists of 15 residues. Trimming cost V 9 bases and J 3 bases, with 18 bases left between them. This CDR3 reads CASTELAINYNEQFF. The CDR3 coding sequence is TGTGCCAGCACGGAGCTAGCGATAAACTACAATGAGCAGTTCTTC. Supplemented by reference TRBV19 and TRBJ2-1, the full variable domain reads DGGITQSPKYLFRKEGQNVTLSCEQNLNHDAMYWYRQDPGQGLRLIYYSQIVNDFQKGDIAEGYSVSREKKESFPLTVTSAQKNPTAFYLCASTELAINYNEQFFGPGTRLTVL.

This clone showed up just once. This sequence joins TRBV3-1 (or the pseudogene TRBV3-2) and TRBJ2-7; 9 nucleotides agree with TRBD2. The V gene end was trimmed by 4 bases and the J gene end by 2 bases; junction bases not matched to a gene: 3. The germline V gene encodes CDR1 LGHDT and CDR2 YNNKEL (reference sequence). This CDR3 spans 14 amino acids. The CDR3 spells CASSLIAGAYEQYF. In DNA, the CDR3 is TGTGCCAGCAGCCTCATAGCGGGAGCCTACGAGCAGTACTTC.

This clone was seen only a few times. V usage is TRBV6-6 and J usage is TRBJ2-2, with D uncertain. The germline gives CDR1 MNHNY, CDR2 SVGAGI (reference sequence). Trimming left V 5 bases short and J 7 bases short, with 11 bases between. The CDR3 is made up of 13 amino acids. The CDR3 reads CASSPGSGGELFF. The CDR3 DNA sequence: TGTGCCAGCAGTCCCGGATCGGGCGGGGAGCTGTTTTTT.

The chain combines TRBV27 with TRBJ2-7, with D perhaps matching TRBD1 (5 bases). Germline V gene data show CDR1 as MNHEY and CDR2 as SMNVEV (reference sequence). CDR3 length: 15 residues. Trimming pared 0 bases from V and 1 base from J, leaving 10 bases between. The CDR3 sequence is CASSLSLGDSYEQYF. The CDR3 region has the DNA TGTGCCAGCAGTTTATCGTTAGGGGATTCCTACGAGCAGTACTTC.

The DNA of the CDR3 is TGTGCCAGCAGCCTAAGGACAGGGGACAGCTATGGCTACACCTTC. Residues: CASSLRTGDSYGYTF. The genes are TRBV3-1 (or the pseudogene TRBV3-2) and TRBJ1-2; 9 bases fit TRBD1. Germline values: CDR1 LGHDT, CDR2 YNNKEL (reference sequence). V lost 4 bases, J lost 4 bases, and 7 bases stayed unmatched. CDR3 length: 15 amino acids.